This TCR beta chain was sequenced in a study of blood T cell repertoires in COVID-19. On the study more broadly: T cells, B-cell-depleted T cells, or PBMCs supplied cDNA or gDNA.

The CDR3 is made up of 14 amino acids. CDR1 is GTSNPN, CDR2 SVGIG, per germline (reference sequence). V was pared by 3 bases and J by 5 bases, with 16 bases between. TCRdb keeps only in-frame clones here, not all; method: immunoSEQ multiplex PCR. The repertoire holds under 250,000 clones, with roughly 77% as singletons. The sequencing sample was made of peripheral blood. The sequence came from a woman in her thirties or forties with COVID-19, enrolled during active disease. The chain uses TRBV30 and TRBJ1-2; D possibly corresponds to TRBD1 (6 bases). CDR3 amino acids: CAWRATGFGYGYTF. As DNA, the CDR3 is TGTGCCTGGAGGGCGACAGGCTTTGGGTATGGCTACACCTTC.